The present TCR beta chain was sequenced within a study of early T cells in non-severe SARS-CoV-2 infection. Study-level background: Chains were unpaired, as sequencing was done on bulk RNA from unsorted whole blood.

This clonotype was seen at least ten times. Its antigen is unknown. One end of the junction fails to match germline, which may point to a read error. Findings and limits, study-wide: Matching against VDJdb likely underestimated virus-specific expansions, favoring anti-spike CD8.

In the library, individual cDNA molecules carried attached unique molecular identifiers. TCRdb independently ran MiXCR on the 5' RACE reads; one entry per CDR3 protein. The data show nearly 80,000 distinct CDR3 sequences, with more than 10% seen just once and around 1.1% held by the top ten. This CDR3 is 13 amino acids long. Germline V gene lookup returns CDR1 MDHEN and CDR2 SYDVKM. The V call is TRBV28, the J call TRBJ1-1; 7 positions match TRBD1. The sample taken for sequencing was whole blood. The clonotype comes from an adult who was a healthcare worker with PCR-confirmed SARS-CoV-2 infection or an uninfected control (not recorded which). Here the CDR3 DNA reads TGTGCCAGCAGTAAGACAGGGTTCTCTGAAGTTTTCTTT. Translating gives CASSKTGFSEVFF.